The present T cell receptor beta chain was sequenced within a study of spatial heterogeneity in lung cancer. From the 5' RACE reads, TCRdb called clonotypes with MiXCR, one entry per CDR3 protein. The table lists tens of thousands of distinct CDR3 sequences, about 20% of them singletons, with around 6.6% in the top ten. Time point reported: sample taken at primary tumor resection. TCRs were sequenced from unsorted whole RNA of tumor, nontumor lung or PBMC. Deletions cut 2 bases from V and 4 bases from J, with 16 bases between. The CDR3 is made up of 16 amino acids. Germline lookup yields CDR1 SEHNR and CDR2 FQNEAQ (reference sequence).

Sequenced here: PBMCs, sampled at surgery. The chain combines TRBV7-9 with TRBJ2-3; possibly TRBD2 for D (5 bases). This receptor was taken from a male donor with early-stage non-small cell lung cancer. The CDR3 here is CASSLTRVGGADTQYF. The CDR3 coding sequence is TGTGCCAGCAGCTTAACGAGGGTAGGAGGCGCAGATACGCAGTATTTT.